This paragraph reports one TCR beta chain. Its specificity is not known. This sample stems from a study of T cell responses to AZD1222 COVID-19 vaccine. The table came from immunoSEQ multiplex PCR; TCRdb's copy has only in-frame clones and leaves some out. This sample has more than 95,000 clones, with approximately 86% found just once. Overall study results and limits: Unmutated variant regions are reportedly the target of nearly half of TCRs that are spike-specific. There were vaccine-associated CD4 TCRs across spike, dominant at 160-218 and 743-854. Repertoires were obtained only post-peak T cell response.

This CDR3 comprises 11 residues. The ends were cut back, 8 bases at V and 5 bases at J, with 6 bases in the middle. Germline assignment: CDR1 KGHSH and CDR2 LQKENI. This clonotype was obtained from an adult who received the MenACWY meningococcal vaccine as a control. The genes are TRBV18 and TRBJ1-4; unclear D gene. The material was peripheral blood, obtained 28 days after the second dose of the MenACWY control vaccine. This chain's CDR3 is CASLGNEKLFF. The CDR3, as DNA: TGTGCCAGCCTCGGAAATGAAAAACTGTTTTTT. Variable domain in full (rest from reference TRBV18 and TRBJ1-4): NAGVMQNPRHLVRRRGQEARLRCSPMKGHSHVYWYRQLPEEGLKFMVYLQKENIIDESGMPKERFSAEFPKEGPSILRIQQVVRGDSAAYFCASLGNEKLFFGSGTQLSVL.